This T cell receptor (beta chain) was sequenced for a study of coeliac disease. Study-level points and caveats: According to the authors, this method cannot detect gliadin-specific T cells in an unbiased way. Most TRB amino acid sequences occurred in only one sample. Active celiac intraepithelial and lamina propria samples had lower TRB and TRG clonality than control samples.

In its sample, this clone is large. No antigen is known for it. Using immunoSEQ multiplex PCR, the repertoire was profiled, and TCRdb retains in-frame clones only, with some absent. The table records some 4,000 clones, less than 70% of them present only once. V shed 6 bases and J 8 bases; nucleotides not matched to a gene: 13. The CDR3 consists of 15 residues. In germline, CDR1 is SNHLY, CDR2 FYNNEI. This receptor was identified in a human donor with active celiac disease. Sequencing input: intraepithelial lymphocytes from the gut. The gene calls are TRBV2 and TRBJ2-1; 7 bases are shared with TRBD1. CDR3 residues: CASRKGTVRRHEQFF. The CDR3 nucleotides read TGTGCCAGCAGAAAGGGGACAGTTCGAAGGCATGAGCAGTTCTTC.